This entry lists 30 T cell receptor beta chains sequenced from one sample in a study of regulatory T cells in long-lasting Graves disease (dated by TCRdb to the early 2020s). The time point label here, explained by the study, means: newly diagnosed GD, antithyroid drugs for less than 3 months. RNA was extracted from PBMCs in TRIzol for both TCR sequencing and RNA sequencing. To prepare the library, multiplex PCR was applied. Data came from an Illumina HiSeq 4000. CDR3 regions were amplified by Arm-PCR with iRepertoire HTBI primers to construct TCR beta libraries. TCRdb itself trimmed the public reads at Q25 with fastp, ran MiXCR and retained productive beta chains. Entries are consolidated by CDR3 protein sequence, retaining the most common genes and DNA. Present in this sample are hundreds of thousands of distinct CDR3 sequences, around 17% of which were seen just once. In total, the top ten clones hold about 27% of the sample.

The same specimen was also included in a second study, on T cells in Graves' hyperthyroidism and ophthalmopathy.

This specimen was peripheral blood mononuclear cells (PBMCs), taken at new diagnosis, from a patient treated with antithyroid drugs. The receptors stem from a middle-aged man with Graves disease. Donor details come from another sample of the same person, matched by shared clones.

At least ten counts were recorded for this clonotype. J is TRBJ2-1 and V is TRBV29-1; D ambiguous. This CDR3 has 12 amino acids. V lost 4 bases and J lost 5, with 9 bases in between. Germline assignment: CDR1 SQVTM and CDR2 ANQGSEA. Here the CDR3 reads CSVVWENNEQFF. The CDR3 DNA sequence: TGCAGCGTTGTGTGGGAAAACAATGAGCAGTTCTTC.

This clonotype was counted ten times or more. CDR3 in DNA: TGTGCCAGCAGTTTATGGAACATTATAGGCACTGAAGCTTTCTTT. The encoded protein is CASSLWNIIGTEAFF. The V call is TRBV28, the J call TRBJ1-1; no definite D call. Per germline, CDR1 MDHEN and CDR2 SYDVKM. Trimming shortened V by 0 bases and J by 4 bases, and 12 bases separated the two germline ends. The length of the CDR3 is 15 residues. Based on the CDR3 plus reference TRBV28 and TRBJ1-1, the full variable domain is DVKVTQSSRYLVKRTGEKVFLECVQDMDHENMFWYRQDPGLGLRLIYFSYDVKMKEKGDIPEGYSVSREKKERFSLILESASTNQTSMYLCASSLWNIIGTEAFFGQGTRLTVV.

Only a few counts were recorded for this clonotype. CDR3 DNA: TGTGCCAGCAGTTATTCCCCGGGAATAGATACGCAGTATTTT. It specifies CASSYSPGIDTQYF. This chain uses TRBV6-2 or TRBV6-3 with TRBJ2-3; perhaps TRBD2 as D (5 bases). Germline V gene data show CDR1 as MNHEY and CDR2 as SVGEGT. CDR3 size: 14 residues. V lost 3 bases to trimming and J lost 5 bases, with 12 bases between them.

Worth noting for this clonotype: A far larger clone is off by one base, so a read error is likely. The V gene is TRBV28, the J gene TRBJ2-3; D possibly corresponds to TRBD2 (5 bases). Germline assignment: CDR1 MDHEN and CDR2 SYDVKM. The CDR3 sequence is 16 residues long. V lost 10 bases, J lost 1 base, and 21 bases lay in between. The CDR3 spells CAISEPAAEGTDTQYF. CDR3 coding DNA: TGTGCCATCAGCGAACCAGCGGCTGAGGGCACAGATACGCAGTATTTT.

In this sample, this clonotype turned up many times. The chain recombines TRBV7-2 with TRBJ2-5, with 10 bases fitting TRBD2. CDR1 SGHTA and CDR2 FQGNSA come from the germline V gene. The junction had 6 bases not matched to a gene; V was cut back by 3 bases and J by 5 bases. CDR3 length: 15 amino acids. The CDR3 protein is CASSFPGGLAETQYF. The CDR3 DNA follows: TGTGCCAGCAGCTTCCCAGGGGGACTAGCGGAGACCCAGTACTTC.

Note on this clonotype: A much larger clonotype is one base distant, so this may be a read error. This chain uses TRBV5-1 with TRBJ2-7; the match to TRBD1 covers 7 bases. From germline, CDR1 is SGHRS and CDR2 YFSETQ. The CDR3 has 14 residues. CDR3 nucleotides: TGCGCCAGCAGCTCGACAGGGATCGCCTACGGGCAGTACTTC. Its translation is CASSSTGIAYGQYF.

The chain employs TRBV19 and TRBJ1-6, with unresolved D. Germline values: CDR1 LNHDA, CDR2 SQIVND (reference sequence). The CDR3 spans 15 residues. The V end was cut by 11 bases, the J end by 5 bases, with 19 bases between. CDR3 protein: CAASSRVRNNSPLHF. For the CDR3, the DNA is TGTGCCGCAAGTTCCCGGGTGAGGAATAATTCACCCCTCCACTTT. Drawing the rest from reference TRBV19 and TRBJ1-6, the complete variable domain is DGGITQSPKYLFRKEGQNVTLSCEQNLNHDAMYWYRQDPGQGLRLIYYSQIVNDFQKGDIAEGYSVSREKKESFPLTVTSAQKNPTAFYLCAASSRVRNNSPLHFGNGTRLTVT.

The V gene is TRBV18, the J gene TRBJ2-5; D gene uncertain. V shed 3 bases and J shed 5 bases, with 13 bases lying between them. Per the germline V gene, CDR1 is KGHSH and CDR2 is LQKENI. The CDR3 totals 14 residues. The CDR3 region is CASSPDRSSETQYF. For the CDR3, the DNA is TGTGCCAGCTCACCTGATCGAAGTTCGGAGACCCAGTACTTC.

This clonotype occurred many times. The J gene is TRBJ1-6, the V gene TRBV3-1; D is unclear. From germline, CDR1 is LGHDT and CDR2 YNNKEL (reference sequence). Trimming removed 5 bases from V and 11 bases from J, with 13 bases in between. This CDR3 has 13 residues. The CDR3 spells CASSELRSAPLHF. As DNA, the CDR3 is TGTGCCAGCAGCGAGTTAAGATCGGCACCCCTCCACTTT.

The gene calls are TRBV20-1 and TRBJ2-1; the match to TRBD1 covers 8 bases. The J segment lost 4 bases and the V segment lost 6 bases, leaving 8 bases of the junction unmatched. This CDR3 contains 14 residues. Germline-derived CDR1 and CDR2 are DFQATT and SNEGSKA (reference sequence). The CDR3 DNA reads TGCAGTGCCCCAAGACAGGGGCGGTACAATGAGCAGTTCTTC. Translated, it gives CSAPRQGRYNEQFF.

This clonotype appeared once. A far larger clone differs by one base, so this is likely a read error. The chain uses TRBV14 and TRBJ2-1; tentative D call: TRBD1 (6 bases). The CDR3 runs 13 residues. The V gene's germline CDR1 is SGHDN and CDR2 FVKESK. V was trimmed by 6 bases and J by 10 bases, leaving 16 bases between them. This CDR3 is CASSLFQGFEQFF. CDR3 in DNA: TGTGCCAGCAGTTTATTCCAGGGGTTCGAGCAGTTCTTC.

This clonotype was recorded many times. This chain links TRBV10-3 with TRBJ2-5; 9 bases line up with TRBD1. Germline V gene sequence: CDR1 ENHRY, CDR2 SYGVKD. V lost 4 bases, J lost 5 bases, and 5 bases stayed unmatched. The CDR3 has 14 amino acids. The DNA of the CDR3 is TGTGCCATCAGTGTTGGGACAGGGCAGGAGACCCAGTACTTC. It translates to CAISVGTGQETQYF.

The table lists this clonotype with many counts. The chain combines TRBV7-9 with TRBJ2-2; D call uncertain. This CDR3 spans 16 amino acids. V was clipped by 1 base and J by 7 bases, with 16 bases between them. The V gene's germline CDR1 is SEHNR and CDR2 FQNEAQ (reference sequence). The CDR3 coding sequence is TGTGCCAGCAGCTTAGTCTCTACGTTGGAGATCGGGGAGCTGTTTTTT. Translating gives CASSLVSTLEIGELFF.

This clonotype has at least ten counts. The chain links TRBV2 to TRBJ1-1; 9 nucleotides line up with TRBD1. The CDR3 runs to 12 residues. The germline V gene has CDR1 SNHLY and CDR2 FYNNEI. With V trimmed by 7 bases and J by 5 bases, 2 bases remained unmatched. CDR3 nucleotides: TGTGCCAGCAAAGACAGGGGGACTGAAGCTTTCTTT. It yields the protein CASKDRGTEAFF.

This clonotype was counted at least ten times. V gene TRBV3-1 combines with J gene TRBJ2-5; D is uncertain. Trimming shortened V by 1 base and J by 9 bases, and 12 bases separated the two germline ends. The germline gives CDR1 LGHDT, CDR2 YNNKEL (reference sequence). This CDR3 has 13 residues. The DNA of the CDR3 is TGTGCCAGCAGCCAAGCAGCGATTGGGGCCCAGTACTTC. It is translated as CASSQAAIGAQYF.

This clonotype has at least ten counts. The rearrangement links TRBV15 to TRBJ1-5; TRBD1 might be the D (6 bases). CDR1 LNHNV and CDR2 YYDKDF come from the germline V gene (reference sequence). The CDR3 has 18 amino acids. The V and J ends lost 1 base and 0 bases respectively, with 16 bases between them. CDR3 protein: CATSRVGRGHGSNQPQHF. In DNA, the CDR3 is TGTGCCACCAGCAGAGTAGGCAGGGGACACGGTAGCAATCAGCCCCAGCATTTT.

The rearrangement uses TRBV18 and TRBJ1-6, with D uncertain. The CDR3 is 14 residues long. V gave up 2 bases and J gave up 10 bases, with 12 bases separating them. Germline CDR1 KGHSH, CDR2 LQKENI. Written as DNA, the CDR3 is TGTGCCAGCTCACCAGGAGGTTTGGGGTCACCCCTCCACTTT. This sequence encodes CASSPGGLGSPLHF.

This clonotype occurred a few times. This chain connects TRBV4-1 to TRBJ1-5; D is ambiguous. Germline V gene data show CDR1 as MGHRA and CDR2 as YSYEKL. Between the trimmed V and J ends, which lost 0 bases and 3 bases, there was a span of 15 bases. The CDR3 runs 17 residues. The CDR3 reads CASSQDSFGRLNQPQHF. The DNA of the CDR3 is TGCGCCAGCAGCCAAGACTCCTTTGGACGGCTCAATCAGCCCCAGCATTTT.

This clonotype was found many times. The chain has TRBV28 and TRBJ2-4; either TRBD1 or TRBD2 may supply D (5 bases each). CDR3 size: 12 residues. V lost 8 bases, J lost 8 bases, and 13 bases lay in between. CDR1 and CDR2 (germline): MDHEN, SYDVKM. The CDR3 sequence is CASAMRGDIQYF. The CDR3 DNA sequence: TGTGCCAGCGCTATGAGGGGTGACATTCAGTACTTC. Full variable domain (remainder filled in from reference TRBV28 and TRBJ2-4): DVKVTQSSRYLVKRTGEKVFLECVQDMDHENMFWYRQDPGLGLRLIYFSYDVKMKEKGDIPEGYSVSREKKERFSLILESASTNQTSMYLCASAMRGDIQYFGAGTRLSVL.

This clonotype was counted ten times or more. The rearrangement uses TRBV10-3 and TRBJ1-1, with 8 bases that match TRBD1. V gave up 3 bases and J gave up 3 bases; unmatched junction bases: 6. Germline assignment: CDR1 ENHRY and CDR2 SYGVKD. CDR3 length: 15 amino acids. The CDR3 nucleotides read TGTGCCATCAGTGATTCTGGACAGGGACACACTGAAGCTTTCTTT. As protein: CAISDSGQGHTEAFF.

V is TRBV2 and J is TRBJ1-3, with a possible D match to TRBD1 (5 bases). V was clipped by 8 bases and J by 0 bases, with 17 bases between them. Germline CDR1 is SNHLY and CDR2 is FYNNEI. This CDR3 is built from 16 residues. The CDR3 sequence: CASHRRGPYSGNTIYF. For the CDR3, the DNA is TGTGCCAGCCACCGGCGGGGACCCTACTCTGGAAACACCATATATTTT.

Ten or more counts support this clonotype. The CDR3 DNA reads as TGTGCCTGGACCCCATGGGAGGGGTTGAACACTGAAGCTTTCTTT. It codes for CAWTPWEGLNTEAFF. The chain employs TRBV30 and TRBJ1-1; a weak D match, TRBD1 (5 bases). The V end lost 4 bases, the J end lost 0 bases, and 15 bases lay between the germline ends. From germline, CDR1 is GTSNPN and CDR2 SVGIG (reference sequence). The length of the CDR3 is 15 residues.

The DNA of the CDR3 is TGTGCCAGCATGCGGGGGTATAGCAATCAGCCCCAGCATTTT. Protein: CASMRGYSNQPQHF. V and J are TRBV28 and TRBJ1-5, with D perhaps TRBD1 (5 bases). This CDR3 contains 14 residues. The germline gives CDR1 MDHEN, CDR2 SYDVKM. The V end lost 7 bases, the J end lost 0 bases, and 10 bases lay between the germline ends.

This clonotype showed up just a few times. This chain joins TRBV6-1 and TRBJ1-2, with 7 bases identical to TRBD1. The CDR3 totals 13 residues. The J segment lost 4 bases and the V segment lost 9 bases, leaving 8 bases of the junction unmatched. Germline CDR1 MNHNS, CDR2 SASEGT. The CDR3 DNA follows: TGTGCCAGTAATCAGGGGGGGTTCTATGGCTACACCTTC. Its translation is CASNQGGFYGYTF.

This clonotype was seen ten or more times. The gene calls are TRBV7-2 and TRBJ1-4; possible D gene TRBD1, 5 bases. CDR3 size: 14 residues. CDR1 and CDR2 (germline): SGHTA, FQGNSA. Trimming removed 5 bases at V and 8 bases at J, with 15 bases between. The CDR3 is CASSPYQGVEKLFF. DNA of the CDR3: TGTGCCAGCAGCCCCTACCAGGGAGTCGAAAAACTGTTTTTT.

This clonotype was observed many times. The chain uses TRBV28 and TRBJ2-5, with D hard to call. This CDR3 is 14 amino acids long. Trimming removed 6 bases at V and 4 bases at J, with 15 bases between. The germline gives CDR1 MDHEN, CDR2 SYDVKM. In DNA form, the CDR3 reads TGTGCCAGCAGAGATCAGAACCAGCCAGAGACCCAGTACTTC. This gives the protein CASRDQNQPETQYF.

This clonotype was seen ten or more times. The chain combines TRBV7-2 with TRBJ2-5; no clear D. This CDR3 has 14 residues. Germline V gene lookup returns CDR1 SGHTA and CDR2 FQGNSA. Trimming shortened V by 5 bases and J by 6 bases, and 16 bases separated the two germline ends. The CDR3 sequence is CASSLTRLLQTQYF. CDR3 DNA sequence: TGTGCCAGCAGCCTCACGAGACTGTTACAGACCCAGTACTTC.

The sample holds many counts of this clonotype. The chain uses TRBV15 and TRBJ1-4, with a possible D match to TRBD1 (6 bases). CDR3 length: 15 amino acids. V shed 6 bases and J shed 7 bases, with 18 bases lying between them. Germline lookup yields CDR1 LNHNV and CDR2 YYDKDF (reference sequence). DNA of the CDR3: TGTGCCACCAGTACCGGCAGGGGCGGTGGTGAAAAACTGTTTTTT. Protein sequence: CATSTGRGGGEKLFF.

This chain joins TRBV7-3 and TRBJ2-6, with D maybe TRBD2 (5 bases). CDR1 is SGHTA and CDR2 is FQGTGA in the germline V gene. Trimming left V 5 bases short and J 0 bases short, with 11 bases between. CDR3 length: 16 amino acids. CDR3 amino acids: CASSPGSISGANVLTF. The CDR3 DNA reads as TGTGCCAGCAGCCCGGGATCCATCTCTGGGGCCAACGTCCTGACTTTC.

The V gene is TRBV12-3 or TRBV12-4, the J gene TRBJ2-7; perhaps D is TRBD1 or TRBD2 (6 bases each). The CDR3 contains 14 residues. The ends were cut back, 6 bases at V and 4 bases at J, with 16 bases in the middle. CDR3 loop: CASSRGPRPYEQYF. The DNA of the CDR3 is TGTGCCAGCAGCCGGGGGCCCAGACCTTACGAGCAGTACTTC.